This TCR beta chain was sequenced during a study of Graves' ophthalmopathy and Graves' hyperthyroidism (dated by TCRdb to the late 2010s). For context, the study as a whole: Peripheral blood was collected before any treatment was given, at the time of initial diagnosis. In total, 135 blood samples were TCR-sequenced: some 43 ophthalmopathy, some 80 hyperthyroidism and some 17 hyperthyroidism-to-ophthalmopathy patients. In over 5 hyperthyroidism patients, the T-cell repertoires found in thyroid tissue were compared with those found in blood. TCR beta repertoire signatures were used to distinguish Graves' ophthalmopathy from Graves' hyperthyroidism and to predict progression to ophthalmopathy. The independent validation cohort included approximately 19 hyperthyroidism patients plus 17 patients who later progressed from hyperthyroidism to ophthalmopathy. To explore V-J signatures that distinguish ophthalmopathy from hyperthyroidism, a discovery set of around 100 patients was enrolled, made up of some 41 with ophthalmopathy and around 57 with stable hyperthyroidism. Following sampling, methimazole starting at 30 mg daily was administered to hyperthyroidism patients, and high-dose intravenous methylprednisolone was administered to ophthalmopathy patients.

CDR1 and CDR2 are read off the germline V gene as MNHEY and SVGEGT. Measured from the cysteine to the phenylalanine, the CDR3 is 14 residues long. Only CDR3 DNA is held: 42 bases, read in frame from base 1. V is shortened by 6 bases, J by 0 bases, and the region joining them spans 11 bases. TCR beta CDR3 regions were amplified from RNA transcripts for repertoire sequencing. HTBI primers and the Qiagen OneStep RT-PCR kit were used in a first-round RT-PCR, which was followed by a second-round multiplex PCR, size selection and purification. Sequencing of the libraries was carried out on an Illumina HiSeq2000 in paired-end mode with 100 bp reads. As for how the authors treated the data: SOAPnuke was used to process the reads, removing any read that contained adapters or uncalled bases, had a mean Phred below 15, or lacked an exact match to the constant primer or identifier. COPE v1.2.5 was used to merge high-quality paired reads. Unique nucleotide sequences were defined as clonotypes and aligned to IMGT TRB V, D and J references using MiTCR v1.1. Analysis was restricted to V-J combinations with a frequency above 0.0001, which covered approximately 99% of repertoires. For each V-J combination, a TCR clonal expansion and chaos score was defined as the ratio of F50 clonal expansion to chaos observed in the TCRdist matrix. Welch's t-statistics and random forest were used to narrow the features down to approximately 13 V-J combinations, which were then fed into a naive Bayes classifier. The similarity between thyroid and blood repertoires was quantified using the Morisita-Horn index. TCRdb reprocessing: public reads trimmed at Q25 with fastp, clones called with MiXCR, in-frame beta chains kept. Duplicate CDR3 protein sequences are folded into a single record with the most common DNA and genes. These V and J calls are TCRdb output, not the study's own analysis. This sample gives some 370,000 distinct CDR3 sequences in total; approximately 18% of them show up just once. The ten largest clones capture approximately 2.4% of the sample.

In the case of this clonotype: There is no known antigen for this receptor. Qualities for individual bases were not recorded, and no much larger clone is one base off.

Paper-wide results and their limitations: In validation, the model predicted ophthalmopathy progression with 70.59% sensitivity and roughly 78% specificity; some 13 predicted patients were CT-confirmed with GO in a median of around 6 months. Among expanded thyroid clonotypes with frequency above 0.001, most also showed up in blood, which suggests that blood repertoires may reflect the thyroid immune response. In cross-validation, the 13-signature model distinguished ophthalmopathy from stable hyperthyroidism with 87.88% sensitivity and about 81% specificity, while in the test set the corresponding values were roughly 80% and 75%. No statistical method was used to set the sample size in advance, and the investigators knew which group each participant was assigned to.

A patient counted as having stable hyperthyroidism if there was no progression to ophthalmopathy within 18 months of follow-up. The hyperthyroidism patients were 18 to 65 years old and newly diagnosed, with a disease duration of less than 2 months. Patients with other autoimmune diseases, uncontrolled infections, pregnancy or lactation were excluded. Clinical symptoms, serum thyroxine, TRAb, thyroid ultrasound and orbital computed tomography were used for diagnosis. Ficoll-Paque density gradient centrifugation was used to isolate PBMCs from around 10 ml of fresh peripheral blood. Total RNA was extracted with Trizol reagent and quality-checked on an Agilent 2100 Bioanalyzer.

The rearranged chain carries TRBV6-2 or TRBV6-3 and TRBJ1-1, with no confident D gene call. The material sequenced was peripheral blood. The source of this sequence is an adult woman with stable Graves' hyperthyroidism. The CDR3 is CASSFIRMNTEAFF. The nucleotides read TGTGCCAGCAGCTTTATTCGGATGAACACTGAAGCTTTCTTT.